The subject of this entry is one T cell receptor (beta chain). Recruitment covered over 20 US areas and drew participants whose ages spanned roughly 18 to 100 years. Germline V lookup: CDR1 SGHRS, CDR2 YFSETQ. The CDR3 is 16 residues long. Losses at the gene ends were 0 bases for V and 5 bases for J; bases not matched to a gene: 7. Original handling: Estimated nucleated cell counts came from reference gene primer amplification. Sequencing was performed with immunoSEQ multiplex PCR; in TCRdb, only in-frame clones are kept and a portion is missing. V and J calls plus clone size are reproduced from that table; the DNA served to infer D and trimming. The sample lists some 210,000 clones, 80% occurring once. This specimen comes from a study of blood T cell repertoires in COVID-19. Study background: Spain, Italy and the United States supplied samples that represented acute and convalescent COVID-19. Sources were T cells, B-cell-depleted T cells, or PBMCs; the material itself was cDNA or gDNA.

The chain combines TRBV5-1 with TRBJ2-5; TRBD2 aligns across 10 bases. This clonotype was sampled from a man aged 25 to 40 with acute COVID-19. Material: PBMCs or T cells enriched from blood (not recorded which). The CDR3 nucleotides are TGCGCCAGCAGCTTGGATCTAGCGGGGGCTGGGGAGACCCAGTACTTC. Its protein product is CASSLDLAGAGETQYF.